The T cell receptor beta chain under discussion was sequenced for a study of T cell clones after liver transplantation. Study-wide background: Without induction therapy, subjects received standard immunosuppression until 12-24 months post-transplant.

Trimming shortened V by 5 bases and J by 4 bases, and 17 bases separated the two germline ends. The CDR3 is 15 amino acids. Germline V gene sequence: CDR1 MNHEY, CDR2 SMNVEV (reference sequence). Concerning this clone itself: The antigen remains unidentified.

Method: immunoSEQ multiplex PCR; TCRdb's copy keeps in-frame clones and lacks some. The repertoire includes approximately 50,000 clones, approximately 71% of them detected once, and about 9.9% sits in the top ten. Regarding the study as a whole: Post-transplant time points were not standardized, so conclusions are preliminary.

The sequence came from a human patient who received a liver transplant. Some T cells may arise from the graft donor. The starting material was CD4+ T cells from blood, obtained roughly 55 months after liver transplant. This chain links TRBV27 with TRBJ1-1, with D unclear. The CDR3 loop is CASSLDRARGTEAFF. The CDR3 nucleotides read TGTGCCAGCAGTCTGGATCGGGCCCGGGGCACTGAAGCTTTCTTT.